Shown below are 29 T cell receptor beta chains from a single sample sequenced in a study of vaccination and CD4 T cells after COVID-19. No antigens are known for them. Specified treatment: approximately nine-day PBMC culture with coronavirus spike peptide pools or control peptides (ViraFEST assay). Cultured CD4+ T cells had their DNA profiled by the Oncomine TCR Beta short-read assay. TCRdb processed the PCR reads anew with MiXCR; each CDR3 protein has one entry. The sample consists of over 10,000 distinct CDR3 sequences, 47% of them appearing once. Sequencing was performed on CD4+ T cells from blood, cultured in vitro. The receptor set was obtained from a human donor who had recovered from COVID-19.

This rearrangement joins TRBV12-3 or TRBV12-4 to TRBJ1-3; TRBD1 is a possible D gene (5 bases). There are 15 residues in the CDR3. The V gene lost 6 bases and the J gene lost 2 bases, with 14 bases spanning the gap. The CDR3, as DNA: TGTGCCAGCAGGGTGCAGGGAGGGGCTGGAAACACCATATATTTT. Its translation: CASRVQGGAGNTIYF.

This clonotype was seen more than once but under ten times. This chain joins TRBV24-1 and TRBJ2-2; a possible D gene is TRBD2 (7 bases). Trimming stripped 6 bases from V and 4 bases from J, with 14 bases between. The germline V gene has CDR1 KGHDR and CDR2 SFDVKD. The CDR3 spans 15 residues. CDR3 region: CATSPWGGRTGELFF. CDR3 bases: TGTGCCACCAGTCCCTGGGGGGGGCGCACCGGGGAGCTGTTTTTT.

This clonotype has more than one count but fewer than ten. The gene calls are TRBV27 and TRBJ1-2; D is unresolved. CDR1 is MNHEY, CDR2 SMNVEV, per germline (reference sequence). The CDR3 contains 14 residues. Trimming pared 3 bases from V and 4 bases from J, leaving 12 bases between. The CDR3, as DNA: TGTGCCAGCAGTTTTCAAGGCGGGCTCTATGGCTACACCTTC. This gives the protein CASSFQGGLYGYTF.

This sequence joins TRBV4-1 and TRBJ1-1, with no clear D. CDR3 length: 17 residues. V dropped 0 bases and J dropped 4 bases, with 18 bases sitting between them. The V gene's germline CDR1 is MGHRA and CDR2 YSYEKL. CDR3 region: CASSQDRFGFSATEAFF. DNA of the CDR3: TGCGCCAGCAGCCAAGATCGTTTCGGGTTTTCGGCCACTGAAGCTTTCTTT.

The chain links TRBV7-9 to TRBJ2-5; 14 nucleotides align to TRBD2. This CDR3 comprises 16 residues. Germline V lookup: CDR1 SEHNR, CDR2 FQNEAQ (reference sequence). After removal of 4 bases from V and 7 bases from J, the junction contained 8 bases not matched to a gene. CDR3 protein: CASSSGTSGSSGTQYF. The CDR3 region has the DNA TGTGCCAGCAGCTCCGGGACTAGCGGGAGCTCCGGGACCCAGTACTTC. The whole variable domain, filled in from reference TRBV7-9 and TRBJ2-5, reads DTGVSQNPRHKITKRGQNVTFRCDPISEHNRLYWYRQTLGQGPEFLTYFQNEAQLEKSRLLSDRFSAERPKGSFSTLEIQRTEQGDSAMYLCASSSGTSGSSGTQYFGPGTRLLVL.

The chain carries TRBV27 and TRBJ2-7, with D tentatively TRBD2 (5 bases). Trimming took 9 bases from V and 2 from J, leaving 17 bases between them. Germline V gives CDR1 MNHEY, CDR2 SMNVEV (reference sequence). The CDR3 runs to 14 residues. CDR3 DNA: TGTGCCAGTCAGGAGGCCGGAAGACCCTACGAGCAGTACTTC. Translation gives CASQEAGRPYEQYF.

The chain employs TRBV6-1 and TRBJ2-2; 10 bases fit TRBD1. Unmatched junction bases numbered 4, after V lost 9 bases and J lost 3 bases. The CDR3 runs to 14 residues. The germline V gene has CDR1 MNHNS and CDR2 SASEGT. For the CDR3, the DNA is TGTGCCAGTAAGGGACAGGGGTACACCGGGGAGCTGTTTTTT. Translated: CASKGQGYTGELFF.

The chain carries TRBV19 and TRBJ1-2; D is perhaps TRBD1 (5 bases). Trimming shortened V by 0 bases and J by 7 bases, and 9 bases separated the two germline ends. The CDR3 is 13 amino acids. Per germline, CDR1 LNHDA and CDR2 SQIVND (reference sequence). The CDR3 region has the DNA TGTGCCAGTAGTATAGACAGGGTCGGTGGCTACACCTTC. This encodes CASSIDRVGGYTF.

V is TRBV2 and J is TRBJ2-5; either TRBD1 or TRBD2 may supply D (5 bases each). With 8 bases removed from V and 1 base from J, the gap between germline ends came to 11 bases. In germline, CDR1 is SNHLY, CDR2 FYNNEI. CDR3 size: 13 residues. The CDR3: CASAGTLQETQYF. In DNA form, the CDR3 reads TGTGCCAGCGCCGGGACCCTCCAAGAGACCCAGTACTTC.

In nucleotides, the CDR3 is TGTGCCAGCAGCTCATTCAGGGGGCTCTCCTACGAGCAGTACTTC. It codes for CASSSFRGLSYEQYF. The V gene is TRBV7-8, the J gene TRBJ2-7; 8 bases are shared with TRBD1. Germline trimming cut 4 bases from V and 0 bases from J; bases unmatched to any gene: 5. Germline CDR1 SGHVS, CDR2 FQNEAQ. The CDR3 is made up of 15 amino acids.

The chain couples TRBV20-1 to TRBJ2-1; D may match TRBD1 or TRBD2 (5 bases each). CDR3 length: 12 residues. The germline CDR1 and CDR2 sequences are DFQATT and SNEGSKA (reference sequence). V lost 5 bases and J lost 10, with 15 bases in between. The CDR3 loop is CSAPGLSWEQFF. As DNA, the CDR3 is TGCAGTGCTCCGGGGCTTTCGTGGGAGCAGTTCTTC.

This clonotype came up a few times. This CDR3 is CASSLSAGSYEQYF. The CDR3 DNA is TGTGCCAGCAGCTTAAGTGCAGGAAGCTACGAGCAGTACTTC. The gene calls are TRBV7-9 and TRBJ2-7; no clear D. V was clipped by 2 bases and J by 3 bases, with 11 bases between them. The CDR3 has 14 residues. CDR1 is SEHNR, CDR2 FQNEAQ, per germline (reference sequence).

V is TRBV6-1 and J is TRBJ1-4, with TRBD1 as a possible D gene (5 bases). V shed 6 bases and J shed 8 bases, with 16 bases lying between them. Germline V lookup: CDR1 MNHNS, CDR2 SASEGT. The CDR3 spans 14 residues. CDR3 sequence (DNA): TGTGCCAGCAGGGGGTTAGATTGGGGGGAAAAACTGTTTTTT. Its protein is CASRGLDWGEKLFF.

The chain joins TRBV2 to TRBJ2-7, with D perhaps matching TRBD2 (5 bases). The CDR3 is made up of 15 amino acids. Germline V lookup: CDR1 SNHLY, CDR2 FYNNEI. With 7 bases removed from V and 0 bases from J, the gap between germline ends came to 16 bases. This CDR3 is CASKASIDYSYEQYF. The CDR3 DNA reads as TGTGCCAGCAAAGCATCAATCGACTACTCCTACGAGCAGTACTTC. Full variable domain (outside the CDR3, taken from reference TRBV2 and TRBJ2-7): EPEVTQTPSHQVTQMGQEVILRCVPISNHLYFYWYRQILGQKVEFLVSFYNNEISEKSEIFDDQFSVERPDGSNFTLKIRSTKLEDSAMYFCASKASIDYSYEQYFGPGTRLTVT.

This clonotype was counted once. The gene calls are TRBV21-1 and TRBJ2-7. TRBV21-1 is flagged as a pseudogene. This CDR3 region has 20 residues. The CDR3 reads CASSKKRRNRPTENLPKQYF. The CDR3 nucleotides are TGTGCCAGCAGCAAAAAAAGGCGGAACAGACCCACGGAGAACTTACCCAAGCAGTACTTC.

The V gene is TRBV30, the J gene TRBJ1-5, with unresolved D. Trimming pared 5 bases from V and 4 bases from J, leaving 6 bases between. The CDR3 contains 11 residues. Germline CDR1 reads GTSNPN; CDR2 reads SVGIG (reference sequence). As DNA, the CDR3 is TGTGCCTGGGGATTTAATCAGCCCCAGCATTTT. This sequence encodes CAWGFNQPQHF.

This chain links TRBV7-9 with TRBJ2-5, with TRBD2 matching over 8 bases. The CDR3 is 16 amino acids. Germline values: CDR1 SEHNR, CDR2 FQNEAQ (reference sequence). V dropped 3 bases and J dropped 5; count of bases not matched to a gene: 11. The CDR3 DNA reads TGTGCCAGCAGCTTCGGGGTTAGCGGGACCGGGGAGACCCAGTACTTC. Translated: CASSFGVSGTGETQYF.

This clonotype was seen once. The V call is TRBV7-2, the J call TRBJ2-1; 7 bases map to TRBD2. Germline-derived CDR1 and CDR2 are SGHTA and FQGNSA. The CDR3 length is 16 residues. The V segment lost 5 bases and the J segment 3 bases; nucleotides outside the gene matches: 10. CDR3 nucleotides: TGTGCCAGCAGCCTCGAGGGGACTACTATCTACAATGAGCAGTTCTTC. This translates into CASSLEGTTIYNEQFF. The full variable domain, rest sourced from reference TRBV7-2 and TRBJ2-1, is GAGVSQSPSNKVTEKGKDVELRCDPISGHTALYWYRQSLGQGLEFLIYFQGNSAPDKSGLPSDRFSAERTGGSVSTLTIQRTQQEDSAVYLCASSLEGTTIYNEQFFGPGTRLTVL.

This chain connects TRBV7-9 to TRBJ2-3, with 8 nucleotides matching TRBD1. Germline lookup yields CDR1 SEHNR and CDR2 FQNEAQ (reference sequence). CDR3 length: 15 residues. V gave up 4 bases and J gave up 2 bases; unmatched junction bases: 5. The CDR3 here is CASSWGTGYTDTQYF. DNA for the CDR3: TGTGCCAGCAGCTGGGGGACAGGATACACAGATACGCAGTATTTT.

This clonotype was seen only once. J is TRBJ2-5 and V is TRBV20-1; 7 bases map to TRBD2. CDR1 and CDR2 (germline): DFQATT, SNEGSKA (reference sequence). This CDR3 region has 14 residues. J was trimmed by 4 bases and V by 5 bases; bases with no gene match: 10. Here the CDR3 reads CSAESRERGETQYF. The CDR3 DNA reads TGCAGTGCTGAGAGTCGGGAGCGGGGAGAGACCCAGTACTTC.

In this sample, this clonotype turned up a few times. In DNA form, the CDR3 reads TGTGCCAGCAGCCCCCGGAATCTAGCGGGAGAAAACAATGAGCAGTTCTTC. Its translation: CASSPRNLAGENNEQFF. V is TRBV7-9 and J is TRBJ2-1; 10 positions agree with TRBD2. V gave up 5 bases and J gave up 5 bases; unmatched junction bases: 12. Germline assignment: CDR1 SEHNR and CDR2 FQNEAQ (reference sequence). The CDR3 spans 17 residues.

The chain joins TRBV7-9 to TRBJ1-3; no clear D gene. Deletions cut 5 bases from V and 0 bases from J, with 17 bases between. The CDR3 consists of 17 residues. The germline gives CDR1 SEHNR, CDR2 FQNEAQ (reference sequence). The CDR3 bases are TGTGCCAGCAGCCCAGGACTGTCAATTAGCTCTGGAAACACCATATATTTT. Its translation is CASSPGLSISSGNTIYF.

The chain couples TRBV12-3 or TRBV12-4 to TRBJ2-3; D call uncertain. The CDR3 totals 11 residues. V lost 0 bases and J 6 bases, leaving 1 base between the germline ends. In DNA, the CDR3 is TGTGCCAGCAGTTTAGCGGATACGCAGTATTTT. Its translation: CASSLADTQYF.

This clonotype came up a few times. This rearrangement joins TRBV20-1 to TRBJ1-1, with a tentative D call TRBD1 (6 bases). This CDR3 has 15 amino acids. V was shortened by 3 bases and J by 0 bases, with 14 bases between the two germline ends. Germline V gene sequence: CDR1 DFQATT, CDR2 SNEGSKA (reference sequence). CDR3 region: CSASTGQEMNTEAFF. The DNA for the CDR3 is TGCAGTGCTAGTACGGGACAAGAAATGAACACTGAAGCTTTCTTT.

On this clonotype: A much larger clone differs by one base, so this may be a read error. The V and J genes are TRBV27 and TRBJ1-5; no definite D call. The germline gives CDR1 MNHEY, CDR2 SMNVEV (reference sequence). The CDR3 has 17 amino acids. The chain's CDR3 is CVSSPTPQRYSNQPQHF. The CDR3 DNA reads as TGTGTCAGCAGTCCCACACCGCAAAGGTATAGCAATCAGCCCCAGCATTTT.

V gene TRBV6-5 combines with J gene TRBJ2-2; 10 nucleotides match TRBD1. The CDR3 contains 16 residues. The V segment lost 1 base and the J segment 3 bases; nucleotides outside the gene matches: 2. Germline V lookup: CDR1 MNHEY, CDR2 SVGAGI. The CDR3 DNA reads TGTGCCAGCAGTTACTACGGGACAGGGGACACCGGGGAGCTGTTTTTT. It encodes CASSYYGTGDTGELFF.

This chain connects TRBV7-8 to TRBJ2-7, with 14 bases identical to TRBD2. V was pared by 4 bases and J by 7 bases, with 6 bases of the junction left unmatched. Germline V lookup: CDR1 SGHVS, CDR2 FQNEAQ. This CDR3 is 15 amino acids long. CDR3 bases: TGTGCCAGCAGCTACGGGACTAGCGGGAGCGGGGAGCAGTACTTC. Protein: CASSYGTSGSGEQYF.

CDR3 in DNA: TGTGCCAGCAGTGTCGAAGTCTACGAGCAGTACTTC. The encoded protein is CASSVEVYEQYF. The rearrangement uses TRBV2 and TRBJ2-7; D ambiguous. The CDR3 has 12 amino acids. V was clipped by 4 bases and J by 3 bases, with 7 bases between them. In germline, CDR1 is SNHLY, CDR2 FYNNEI.

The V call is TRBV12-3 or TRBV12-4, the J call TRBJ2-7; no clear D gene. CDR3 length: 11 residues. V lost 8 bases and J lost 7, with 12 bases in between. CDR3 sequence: CASGVSGEQYF. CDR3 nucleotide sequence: TGTGCCAGCGGTGTTTCCGGGGAGCAGTACTTC.